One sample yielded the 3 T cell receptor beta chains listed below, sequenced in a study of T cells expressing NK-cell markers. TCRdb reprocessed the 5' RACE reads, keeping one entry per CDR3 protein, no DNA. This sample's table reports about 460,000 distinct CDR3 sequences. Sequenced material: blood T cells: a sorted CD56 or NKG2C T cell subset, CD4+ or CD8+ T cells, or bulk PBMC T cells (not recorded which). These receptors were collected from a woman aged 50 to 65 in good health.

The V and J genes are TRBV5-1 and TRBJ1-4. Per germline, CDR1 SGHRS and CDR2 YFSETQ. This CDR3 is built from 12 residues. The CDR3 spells CASSAETSKLFF.

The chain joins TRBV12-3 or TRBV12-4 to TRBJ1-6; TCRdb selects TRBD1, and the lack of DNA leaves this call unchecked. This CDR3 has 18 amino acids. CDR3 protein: CASSFGGELSSYNSPLHF.

The CDR3 region is CASSSWTSGRLSASTDTQYF. The chain joins TRBV5-1 to TRBJ2-3; TCRdb designates TRBD2, a call that cannot be tested without DNA. This CDR3 region has 20 residues. Germline V gene sequence: CDR1 SGHRS, CDR2 YFSETQ.